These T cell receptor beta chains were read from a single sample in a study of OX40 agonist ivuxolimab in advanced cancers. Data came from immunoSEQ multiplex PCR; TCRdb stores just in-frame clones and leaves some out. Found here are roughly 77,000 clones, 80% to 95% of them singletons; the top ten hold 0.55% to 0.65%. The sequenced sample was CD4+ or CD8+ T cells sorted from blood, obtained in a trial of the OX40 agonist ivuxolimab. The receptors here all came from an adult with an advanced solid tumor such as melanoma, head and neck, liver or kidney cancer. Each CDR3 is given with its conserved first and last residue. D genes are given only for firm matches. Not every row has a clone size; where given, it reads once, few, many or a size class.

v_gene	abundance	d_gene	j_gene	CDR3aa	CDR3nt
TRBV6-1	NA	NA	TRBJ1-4	CASSDVGEKLFF	TGTGCCAGCAGTGACGTGGGTGAAAAACTGTTTTTT
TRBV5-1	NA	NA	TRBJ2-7	CASSLVAGAGYEQYF	TGCGCCAGCAGCTTGGTGGCAGGGGCCGGATACGAGCAGTACTTC
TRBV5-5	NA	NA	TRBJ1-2	CASSLREGDGYTF	TGTGCCAGCAGCTTAAGGGAAGGGGATGGCTACACCTTC
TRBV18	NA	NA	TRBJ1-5	CASSPPEINQPQHF	TGTGCCAGCTCACCACCGGAGATCAATCAGCCCCAGCATTTT
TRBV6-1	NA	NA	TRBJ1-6	CASSEAVTYNSPLHF	TGTGCCAGCAGTGAAGCAGTCACGTATAATTCACCCCTCCACTTT
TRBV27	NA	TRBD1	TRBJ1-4	CASSLLGTGGLDNEKLFF	TGTGCCAGCAGTTTGCTTGGGACAGGGGGCCTTGATAATGAAAAACTGTTTTTT
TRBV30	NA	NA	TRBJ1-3	CAWGGTDSGNTIYF	TGTGCCTGGGGTGGGACGGACTCTGGAAACACCATATATTTT
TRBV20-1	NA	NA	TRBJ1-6	CSARQTGTLHF	TGCAGTGCTAGACAAACCGGAACCCTCCACTTT
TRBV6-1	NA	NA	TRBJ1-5	CASSENGDGNQPQHF	TGTGCCAGCAGTGAAAATGGAGATGGCAATCAGCCCCAGCATTTT
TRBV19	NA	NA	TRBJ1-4	CASTPQRRHEKLFF	TGTGCCAGTACCCCACAGAGGAGACATGAAAAACTGTTTTTT
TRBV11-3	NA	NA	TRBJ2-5	CASSLNWGAQETQYF	TGTGCCAGCAGTCTCAACTGGGGGGCCCAAGAGACCCAGTACTTC
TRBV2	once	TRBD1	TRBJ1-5	CASSPDRASNQPQHF	TGTGCCAGCAGCCCGGACAGGGCAAGCAATCAGCCCCAGCATTTT
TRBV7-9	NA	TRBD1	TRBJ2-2	CASGGQDNTGELFF	TGTGCCAGCGGGGGACAGGATAACACCGGGGAGCTGTTTTTT
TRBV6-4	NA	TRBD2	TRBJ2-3	CASSVLAGGVDTQYF	TGTGCCAGCAGTGTACTAGCGGGAGGTGTAGATACGCAGTATTTT
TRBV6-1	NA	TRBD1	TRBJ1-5	CASSEKGTGRHYSNQPQHF	TGTGCCAGCAGTGAAAAAGGGACAGGGCGACACTATAGCAATCAGCCCCAGCATTTT
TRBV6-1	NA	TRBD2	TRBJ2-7	CASTVAGGIGEQYF	TGTGCCAGCACCGTAGCGGGAGGGATCGGCGAGCAGTACTTC
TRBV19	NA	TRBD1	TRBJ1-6	CASKLDRSDSPLHF	TGTGCCAGTAAGTTGGACAGGAGTGATTCACCCCTCCACTTT